This T cell receptor beta chain was retrieved from a study of PD-1 blockade in classical Hodgkin lymphoma. As for the study in general: Patients had nivolumab dosed at 3 mg/kg, delivered intravenously every 2 weeks.

Indicated time point: cycle 4 day 1 (C4D1), after 6 weeks of nivolumab. Each patient relapsed following autologous stem cell transplantation, and prior brentuximab vedotin exposure differed. Profiling relied on immunoSEQ multiplex PCR, and the TCRdb table lists in-frame clones only, not all of them. The data show approximately 110,000 clones, approximately 89% seen once. Study-level results: Healthy donors reportedly exceeded newly diagnosed patients in baseline TCR diversity. With CD4+ cells, TCR diversity rose significantly by C4D1, but not with CD8+ cells.

CDR1 WSHSY and CDR2 SAAADI come from the germline V gene. Trimming stripped 8 bases from V and 3 bases from J, with 16 bases between. This CDR3 comprises 15 residues. With respect to this clone: Its antigen is undetermined.

The input for sequencing was peripheral blood mononuclear cells (PBMCs), taken before the fourth cycle of nivolumab. This clonotype was sampled from a human donor with classical Hodgkin lymphoma. V usage is TRBV10-2 and J usage is TRBJ2-2; D might be TRBD2 (5 bases). CDR3 nucleotide sequence: TGCGCCAGCGGTTCCGGGGAATTTTACACCGGGGAGCTGTTTTTT. The encoded protein is CASGSGEFYTGELFF.